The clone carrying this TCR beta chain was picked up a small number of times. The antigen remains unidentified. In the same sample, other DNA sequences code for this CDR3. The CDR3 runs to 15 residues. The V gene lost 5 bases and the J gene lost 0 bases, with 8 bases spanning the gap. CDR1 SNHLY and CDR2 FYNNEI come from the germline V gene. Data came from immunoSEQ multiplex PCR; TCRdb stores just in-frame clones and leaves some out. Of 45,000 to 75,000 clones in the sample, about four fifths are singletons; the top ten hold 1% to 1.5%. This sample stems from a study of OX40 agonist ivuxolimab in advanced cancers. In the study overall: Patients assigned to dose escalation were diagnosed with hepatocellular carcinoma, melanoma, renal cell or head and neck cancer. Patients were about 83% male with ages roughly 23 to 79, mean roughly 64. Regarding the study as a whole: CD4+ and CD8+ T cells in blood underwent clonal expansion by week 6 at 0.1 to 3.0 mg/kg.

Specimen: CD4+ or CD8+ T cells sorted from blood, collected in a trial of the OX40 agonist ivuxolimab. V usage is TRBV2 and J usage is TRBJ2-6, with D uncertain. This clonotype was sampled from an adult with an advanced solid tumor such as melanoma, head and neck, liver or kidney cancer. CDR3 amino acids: CASSLGNSGANVLTF. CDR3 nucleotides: TGTGCCAGCAGTCTTGGGAACTCTGGGGCCAACGTCCTGACTTTC.